The sequence of this T cell receptor beta chain was determined in a study of tumor and adjacent non-tumor tissue in lung cancer. A modified ARM-PCR protocol with three rounds of nested PCR amplified TCRbeta. One entry per CDR3 protein, called by TCRdb with MiXCR from the multiplex PCR reads. The sample carries tens of thousands of distinct CDR3 sequences, 74% recorded once. The CDR3 length is 15 residues. The V and J ends lost 4 bases and 13 bases, in that order; junction bases with no gene match: 15. CDR1 SGHNT and CDR2 YYREEE come from the germline V gene (reference sequence). This sample's RNA came from whole unsorted tissue. This non-tumor lung sample came from over 3 cm beyond the tumor edge.

Sequencing input: distant non-tumor lung tissue. The TCR was taken from a woman aged 55-70 years with non-small cell lung cancer. V usage is TRBV5-4 and J usage is TRBJ2-1, with 9 bases matching TRBD1. DNA for the CDR3: TGTGCCAGCAGCCGGGGACAGGGTTCCTACAATAAACAGTTCTTC. Protein product: CASSRGQGSYNKQFF. Based on the CDR3 plus reference TRBV5-4 and TRBJ2-1, the full variable domain is ETGVTQSPTHLIKTRGQQVTLRCSSQSGHNTVSWYQQALGQGPQFIFQYYREEENGRGNFPPRFSGLQFPNYSSELNVNALELDDSALYLCASSRGQGSYNKQFFGPGTRLTVL.